A selection of T cell receptor beta chains follows, all from one sample in a study of blood T cell repertoires in COVID-19. The data were produced by immunoSEQ multiplex PCR, yet TCRdb's version contains in-frame clones alone and is incomplete. This sample yields fewer than 200,000 clones, of which nearly 90% are seen a single time; roughly 21% belongs to the top ten. Material for sequencing was peripheral blood. The receptors come from a man in his sixties with active or convalescent COVID-19. The conserved cysteine and the conserved F or W are not part of the CDR3 here.

J	V	CDR3
TRBJ1-6	TRBV7-2	ASNPRDRGHSYNSPLH
TRBJ2-3	TRBV24-1	ATSDSQVQY
TRBJ1-1	TRBV29-1	SATGEMNTEAF
TRBJ2-1	TRBV5-1	ASSFGTYNEQF
TRBJ2-7	TRBV6-7	ASSPRDRGSHEQY
TRBJ1-2	TRBV3-1/TRBV3-2	ASSPNGQAYGYT
TRBJ2-3	TRBV19	ASSTGLAGRTDTQY
TRBJ1-1	TRBV12-3/TRBV12-4	ASSYSGVPEAF
TRBJ1-3	TRBV5-1	ASSLGGSGNTIY
TRBJ1-5	TRBV7-2	ASSLQGTGGGQPQH
TRBJ2-3	TRBV9	ANGIGADTQY
TRBJ1-2	TRBV6-5	ASRATLGQSYGYT
TRBJ1-5	TRBV18	ASSPGGGQPQH
TRBJ1-2	TRBV20-1	SAGTVYGYT
TRBJ2-2	TRBV7-9	ASSPEAGFANTGELF
TRBJ1-2	TRBV29-1	SVEAGTGHGYT
TRBJ2-1	TRBV7-6	ASSLANSGGANEQF
TRBJ2-1	TRBV5-1	ASSVRQAYNEQF
TRBJ2-1	TRBV5-6	ASSGRDKYNEQF
TRBJ2-7	TRBV6-5	ASSSTASTYEQY
TRBJ1-5	TRBV5-5	ASSRWAFEGGNQPQH
TRBJ2-1	TRBV19	ASSTSSGGAGLNEQF
TRBJ2-1	TRBV2	ASGELAYNEQF
TRBJ1-2	TRBV4-1	ASSQAFRDRGRAT
TRBJ2-2	TRBV15	ATSRDPGGELF
TRBJ1-4	TRBV29-1	SVREQSNEKLF
TRBJ1-1	TRBV29-1	SVNEGDPEAF
TRBJ2-7	TRBV10-2	ASSESWRPTYEQY